Following are 29 T cell receptor beta chains from one sample sequenced in a study of cytomegalovirus exposure and HLA in healthy donors. Use of 60 Vbeta and 13 Jbeta primers characterized the PCR. Assay used: immunoSEQ multiplex PCR; TCRdb lists only in-frame clones, some missing. Of 170,000 or so clones detected, 86% appear once; the ten largest clones hold just under 2%. Sample: PBMCs. The receptors come from a woman aged 18-29 years in good health and CMV-seronegative.

J is TRBJ1-2 and V is TRBV5-1; TRBD1 matches at 8 bases. Germline trimming cut 6 bases from V and 6 bases from J; bases unmatched to any gene: 13. CDR1 is SGHRS, CDR2 YFSETQ, per germline. The CDR3 runs 15 residues. The CDR3 nucleotides are TGCGCCAGCAAGGAGGCGGCAGGGGGCGCTAATGGCTACACCTTC. Residues: CASKEAAGGANGYTF.

The chain combines TRBV7-6 with TRBJ1-2; 7 nucleotides align to TRBD1. This CDR3 spans 17 amino acids. CDR1 is SGHVS and CDR2 is FNYEAQ in the germline V gene. The junction had 16 bases not matched to a gene; V was cut back by 5 bases and J by 4 bases. CDR3 sequence reads: CASSPGIIHRGPYGYTF. CDR3 bases: TGTGCCAGCAGCCCTGGAATAATTCACAGGGGCCCCTATGGCTACACCTTC.

The chain is built from TRBV5-1 and TRBJ2-1; 14 bases are shared with TRBD2. The germline V gene encodes CDR1 SGHRS and CDR2 YFSETQ. Unmatched junction bases numbered 11, after V lost 4 bases and J lost 2 bases. CDR3 size: 19 residues. The DNA for the CDR3 is TGCGCCAGCAGCGCCTTAGGGACTAGCGGGGGAGGAGCCTACAATGAGCAGTTCTTC. This translates into CASSALGTSGGGAYNEQFF.

A single count supports this clone. The chain uses TRBV5-1 and TRBJ2-7; 7 nucleotides agree with TRBD2. The junction had 1 base not matched to a gene; V was cut back by 0 bases and J by 4 bases. Germline-derived CDR1 and CDR2 are SGHRS and YFSETQ. The CDR3 has 13 residues. The CDR3 protein is CASSLGGGYEQYF. The CDR3 DNA sequence: TGCGCCAGCAGCTTGGGCGGGGGTTACGAGCAGTACTTC.

V and J are TRBV7-9 and TRBJ2-7; TRBD1 is a possible D gene (5 bases). The CDR3 totals 15 residues. CDR1 is SEHNR, CDR2 FQNEAQ, per germline (reference sequence). V lost 3 bases and J lost 2, with 14 bases in between. CDR3 protein: CASSFPTTAAYEQYF. The DNA of the CDR3 is TGTGCCAGCAGCTTCCCAACGACAGCCGCCTACGAGCAGTACTTC. The variable domain in full, completed from reference TRBV7-9 and TRBJ2-7, reads DTGVSQNPRHKITKRGQNVTFRCDPISEHNRLYWYRQTLGQGPEFLTYFQNEAQLEKSRLLSDRFSAERPKGSFSTLEIQRTEQGDSAMYLCASSFPTTAAYEQYFGPGTRLTVT.

CDR3 sequence (DNA): TGCAGCGGCCAGGACAGGGAGGGCAATGAGCAGTTCTTC. Encoded protein: CSGQDREGNEQFF. The V call is TRBV29-1, the J call TRBJ2-1; D possibly corresponds to TRBD1 (8 bases). The V and J ends lost 7 bases and 6 bases respectively, with 16 bases between them. CDR1 is SQVTM and CDR2 is ANQGSEA in the germline V gene. This CDR3 comprises 13 residues.

The genes are TRBV2 and TRBJ2-3, with 9 nucleotides matching TRBD1. Germline V gene sequence: CDR1 SNHLY, CDR2 FYNNEI. V dropped 8 bases and J dropped 4; count of bases not matched to a gene: 7. This CDR3 has 14 residues. This CDR3 is CASERQGDSDTQYF. In DNA form, the CDR3 reads TGTGCCAGCGAGAGACAGGGGGACTCAGATACGCAGTATTTT. The variable domain in full, with the rest retrieved from reference TRBV2 and TRBJ2-3, is EPEVTQTPSHQVTQMGQEVILRCVPISNHLYFYWYRQILGQKVEFLVSFYNNEISEKSEIFDDQFSVERPDGSNFTLKIRSTKLEDSAMYFCASERQGDSDTQYFGPGTRLTVL.

The rearrangement uses TRBV9 and TRBJ1-6; D may be TRBD1 (6 bases). CDR3 length equals 14 residues. Germline lookup yields CDR1 SGDLS and CDR2 YYNGEE. Trimming took off 6 bases at V and 6 bases at J, with 13 bases between the two ends. CDR3 in amino acids: CASNAGGLNSPLHF. CDR3 in DNA: TGTGCCAGCAACGCTGGGGGCCTTAATTCACCCCTCCACTTT.

This clone was found once. The gene calls are TRBV18 and TRBJ1-5; 9 bases align to TRBD1. Looked up from germline, CDR1 is KGHSH and CDR2 is LQKENI. This CDR3 region has 16 residues. Germline trimming cut 3 bases from V and 6 bases from J; bases unmatched to any gene: 9. CDR3 in amino acids: CASSPTGGQGIQPQHF. The DNA of the CDR3 is TGTGCCAGCTCACCGACGGGGGGACAGGGTATTCAGCCCCAGCATTTT. The full variable domain, with the rest looked up from reference TRBV18 and TRBJ1-5, is NAGVMQNPRHLVRRRGQEARLRCSPMKGHSHVYWYRQLPEEGLKFMVYLQKENIIDESGMPKERFSAEFPKEGPSILRIQQVVRGDSAAYFCASSPTGGQGIQPQHFGDGTRLSIL.

The chain is built from TRBV28 and TRBJ1-2; the match to TRBD1 covers 8 bases. The CDR3 covers 13 residues. Per the germline V gene, CDR1 is MDHEN and CDR2 is SYDVKM. J lost 5 bases, V lost 8 bases, and 7 bases had no gene match. The CDR3 is CASETGGFYGYTF. The CDR3, as DNA: TGTGCCAGCGAAACAGGGGGGTTTTATGGCTACACCTTC.

The gene calls are TRBV19 and TRBJ2-1; 9 bases line up with TRBD1. Germline V CDR1 and CDR2: LNHDA, SQIVND (reference sequence). After removal of 5 bases from V and 0 bases from J, the junction contained 2 bases not matched to a gene. The CDR3 runs 15 residues. CDR3 sequence (DNA): TGTGCCAGTAGTTTACAGGGGGCCTCCTACAATGAGCAGTTCTTC. It translates to CASSLQGASYNEQFF.

This chain links TRBV5-1 with TRBJ1-1; D possibly corresponds to TRBD1 (6 bases). The V end was cut by 0 bases, the J end by 3 bases, with 12 bases between. The V gene's germline CDR1 is SGHRS and CDR2 YFSETQ. The CDR3 has 15 residues. CDR3 region: CASSLGGQGYTEAFF. DNA of the CDR3: TGCGCCAGCAGCTTGGGAGGTCAGGGGTACACTGAAGCTTTCTTT.

This chain joins TRBV11-2 and TRBJ1-4; 9 nucleotides agree with TRBD1. The CDR3 is 14 residues long. The ends lost 7 bases at V and 5 bases at J; junction bases unmatched: 5. CDR1 is SGHAT, CDR2 FQNNGV, per germline. Written as DNA, the CDR3 is TGTGCCAGCACCTTCGACAGGGGGAATGAAAAACTGTTTTTT. This translates into CASTFDRGNEKLFF.

This chain connects TRBV29-1 to TRBJ2-7; the match to TRBD1 covers 8 bases. Germline V CDR1 and CDR2: SQVTM, ANQGSEA. The CDR3 extends over 13 amino acids. Trimming took 5 bases from V and 1 from J; bases not matched to a gene: 4. CDR3 nucleotides: TGCAGCGTTAGGACAGGGACTTCCTACGAGCAGTACTTC. This sequence encodes CSVRTGTSYEQYF.

J is TRBJ2-3 and V is TRBV5-1; possibly TRBD2 for D (5 bases). Germline values: CDR1 SGHRS, CDR2 YFSETQ. The length of the CDR3 is 14 residues. Trimming took off 2 bases at V and 0 bases at J, with 7 bases between the two ends. The DNA for the CDR3 is TGCGCCAGCAGCTTAGAGGGCAGCACAGATACGCAGTATTTT. It is translated as CASSLEGSTDTQYF.

This sequence joins TRBV19 and TRBJ2-5, with 12 bases lining up with TRBD2. The germline V gene has CDR1 LNHDA and CDR2 SQIVND (reference sequence). The CDR3 spans 18 residues. The ends lost 8 bases at V and 0 bases at J; junction bases unmatched: 13. Written as DNA, the CDR3 is TGTGCCAGTCGACCCAGGGCTAGCGGGGGGGAGTACCAAGAGACCCAGTACTTC. It is translated as CASRPRASGGEYQETQYF.

The chain carries TRBV4-1 and TRBJ1-2; maybe TRBD1 (5 bases). V shed 1 base and J shed 6 bases, with 12 bases lying between them. In germline, CDR1 is MGHRA, CDR2 YSYEKL. CDR3 length: 14 amino acids. As DNA, the CDR3 is TGCGCCAGCAGCCAAGGTAGGGGTTCCCATGGCTACACCTTC. Amino acid sequence: CASSQGRGSHGYTF.

This chain joins TRBV25-1 and TRBJ1-2; TRBD1 matches 7 bases. Germline V lookup: CDR1 MGHDK, CDR2 SYGVNS. The V and J ends lost 3 bases and 4 bases, in that order; junction bases with no gene match: 2. This CDR3 has 13 residues. The CDR3: CASSDRGVYGYTF. The CDR3 nucleotides are TGTGCCAGCAGTGACAGGGGGGTCTATGGCTACACCTTC.

This chain joins TRBV7-2 and TRBJ2-2; a weak D match, TRBD2 (5 bases). CDR3 length: 14 residues. V was pared by 4 bases and J by 10 bases, with 16 bases between. Looked up from germline, CDR1 is SGHTA and CDR2 is FQGNSA. For the CDR3, the DNA is TGTGCCAGCAGCTCATCCCCCGAGGGAAAGGAGCTGTTTTTT. It translates to CASSSSPEGKELFF.

The chain has TRBV30 and TRBJ2-3; D call uncertain. Germline lookup yields CDR1 GTSNPN and CDR2 SVGIG (reference sequence). Trimming removed 7 bases at V and 4 bases at J, with 9 bases between. CDR3 length equals 11 residues. CDR3 sequence: CALRLPDTQYF. The DNA for the CDR3 is TGTGCCTTGAGACTGCCAGATACGCAGTATTTT. Complete variable domain (other parts from reference TRBV30 and TRBJ2-3): SQTIHQWPATLVQPVGSPLSLECTVEGTSNPNLYWYRQAAGRGLQLLFYSVGIGQISSEVPQNLSASRPQDRQFILSSKKLLLSDSGFYLCALRLPDTQYFGPGTRLTVL.

The V gene is TRBV7-9, the J gene TRBJ1-1; D perhaps matches TRBD1 (6 bases). The CDR3 totals 13 residues. Trimming stripped 5 bases from V and 8 bases from J, with 15 bases between. Germline V lookup: CDR1 SEHNR, CDR2 FQNEAQ (reference sequence). The CDR3 reads CASSDRTVKEAFF. As DNA, the CDR3 is TGTGCCAGCAGCGACCGGACAGTGAAAGAAGCTTTCTTT.

For this clone: The same CDR3 arises from other DNA sequences in this sample as well. The chain combines TRBV2 with TRBJ2-1, with TRBD2 matching 8 bases. This CDR3 has 14 residues. Looked up from germline, CDR1 is SNHLY and CDR2 is FYNNEI. Trimming at V came to 5 bases and at J to 4 bases, leaving 4 bases not matched to a gene. CDR3 amino acids: CASSTGGSYNEQFF. The CDR3 coding sequence is TGTGCCAGCAGTACGGGAGGGTCGTACAATGAGCAGTTCTTC.

There are a few counts of this clone. V is TRBV5-5 and J is TRBJ2-6; D remains ambiguous. CDR3 length equals 14 residues. With 4 bases removed from V and 1 base from J, the gap between germline ends came to 6 bases. Germline V gives CDR1 SGHKS, CDR2 YYEKEE (reference sequence). CDR3 DNA sequence: TGTGCCAGCAGCCCGGTTTCTGGGGCCAACGTCCTGACTTTC. Its translation: CASSPVSGANVLTF.

Notes on this clone: The conserved phenylalanine or tryptophan normally closing the CDR3 is absent here, so this likely arose from a read error. It is unclear where the CDR3 begins or ends on the DNA, so no DNA is shown, and the CDR3 is as TCRdb lists it. The chain employs TRBV28 and TRBJ1-2; TRBD1, the D gene given by the table, was not confirmed from the DNA. Per germline, CDR1 MDHEN and CDR2 SYDVKM. Termini included, the CDR3 measures 16 amino acids. The CDR3 here is CASSTSTGGLSYGYTL.

The chain links TRBV28 to TRBJ1-5; possibly TRBD1 for D (6 bases). The V gene lost 3 bases and the J gene lost 9 bases, with 9 bases spanning the gap. This CDR3 contains 12 residues. Looked up from germline, CDR1 is MDHEN and CDR2 is SYDVKM. This chain's CDR3 is CASSLPRGPQHF. The CDR3 bases are TGTGCCAGCAGTTTGCCCAGGGGGCCCCAGCATTTT.

This clone was seen more than once but under ten times. The chain joins TRBV10-3 to TRBJ1-3; perhaps TRBD1 as D (6 bases). In germline, CDR1 is ENHRY, CDR2 SYGVKD. V dropped 0 bases and J dropped 3 bases, with 9 bases sitting between them. The CDR3 sequence is 15 residues long. CDR3 amino acids: CAISESTGSGNTIYF. In nucleotides, the CDR3 is TGTGCCATCAGTGAGTCGACAGGTAGTGGAAACACCATATATTTT.

The V and J genes are TRBV19 and TRBJ1-2; D gene unclear. Germline V gene data show CDR1 as LNHDA and CDR2 as SQIVND (reference sequence). Trimming shortened V by 7 bases and J by 3 bases, and 12 bases separated the two germline ends. The CDR3 loop spans 13 amino acids. DNA for the CDR3: TGTGCCAGTATGGGCAGCCTCTACTATGGCTACACCTTC. It translates to CASMGSLYYGYTF. The complete variable domain, with remaining parts taken from reference TRBV19 and TRBJ1-2, reads DGGITQSPKYLFRKEGQNVTLSCEQNLNHDAMYWYRQDPGQGLRLIYYSQIVNDFQKGDIAEGYSVSREKKESFPLTVTSAQKNPTAFYLCASMGSLYYGYTFGSGTRLTVV.

The CDR3 DNA follows: TGTGCCAGCAGCGATAGGAGCGAGGCCCAAGAGACCCAGTACTTC. Its protein is CASSDRSEAQETQYF. The chain links TRBV9 to TRBJ2-5; D gene uncertain. V gave up 3 bases and J gave up 1 base, with 13 bases separating them. The germline V gene has CDR1 SGDLS and CDR2 YYNGEE. This CDR3 has 15 amino acids. Looking up the rest from reference TRBV9 and TRBJ2-5 gives the full variable domain: DSGVTQTPKHLITATGQRVTLRCSPRSGDLSVYWYQQSLDQGLQFLIQYYNGEERAKGNILERFSAQQFPDLHSELNLSSLELGDSALYFCASSDRSEAQETQYFGPGTRLLVL.

As for this clone: Other DNA sequences in this sample translate to the same CDR3. The V call is TRBV7-9, the J call TRBJ1-4, with 9 nucleotides matching TRBD1. Unmatched junction bases numbered 6, after V lost 6 bases and J lost 7 bases. Germline V gene lookup returns CDR1 SEHNR and CDR2 FQNEAQ (reference sequence). The CDR3 runs to 14 residues. The CDR3 bases are TGTGCCAGCAGGGAGACAGGGGGGGGTGAAAAACTGTTTTTT. Encoded protein: CASRETGGGEKLFF.